This T cell receptor (beta chain) was sequenced during a study of PD-1 blockade in classical Hodgkin lymphoma. Profiled with immunoSEQ multiplex PCR; TCRdb holds only in-frame clones, not every one. The table records some 110,000 clones, approximately 90% of them present only once. Time point reported: cycle 4 day 1 (C4D1), after five to seven weeks of nivolumab. Exposure to brentuximab vedotin varied, and each patient had relapsed following autologous stem cell transplantation. Broader study findings: Later analyses included only patients treated at least 1 year post-ASCT. Repertoire differences lack defined causes, possibly disease activity or prior therapy. The study found complete responders had baseline diversity similar to newly diagnosed patients. The study reported lower baseline TCR diversity in newly diagnosed patients than in healthy donors.

CDR1 is SGHRS, CDR2 YFSETQ, per germline. V lost 4 bases, J lost 2 bases, and 12 bases lay in between. The CDR3 runs to 14 residues. Of note for this clone: Its antigen remains unidentified.

The specimen was peripheral blood mononuclear cells (PBMCs), collected before the fourth cycle of nivolumab. This receptor was identified in a human donor with classical Hodgkin lymphoma. The genes are TRBV5-1 and TRBJ2-5; perhaps TRBD2 as D (6 bases). The CDR3 loop reads CASSPGLFQETQYF. CDR3 nucleotides: TGCGCCAGCAGCCCGGGACTTTTTCAAGAGACCCAGTACTTC.